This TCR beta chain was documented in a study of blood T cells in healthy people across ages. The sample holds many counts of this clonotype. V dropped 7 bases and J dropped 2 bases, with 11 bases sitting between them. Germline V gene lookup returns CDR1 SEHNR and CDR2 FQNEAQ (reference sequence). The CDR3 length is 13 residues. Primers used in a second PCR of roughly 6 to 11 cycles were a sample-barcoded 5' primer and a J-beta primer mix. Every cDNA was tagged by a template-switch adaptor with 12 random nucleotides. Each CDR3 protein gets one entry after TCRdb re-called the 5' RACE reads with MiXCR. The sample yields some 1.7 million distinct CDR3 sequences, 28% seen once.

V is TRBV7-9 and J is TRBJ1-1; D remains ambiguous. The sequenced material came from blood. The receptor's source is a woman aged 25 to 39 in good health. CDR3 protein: CASTRGLNTEAFF. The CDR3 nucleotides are TGTGCCAGCACGCGCGGGCTTAACACTGAAGCTTTCTTT.